This T cell receptor (beta chain) was recorded in a study of CD8 T cells in ankylosing spondylitis. As for this clonotype: Its antigen remains unknown.

Using its own MiXCR run on the 5' RACE reads, TCRdb lists one record per CDR3 protein. This sample has approximately 140,000 distinct CDR3 sequences; under 45% occur once, and the top ten carry around 15%. Regarding the study as a whole: Seemingly characteristic of ankylosing spondylitis blood was a TCR beta motif consisting of roughly 8 highly homologous variants.

Trimming cost V 7 bases and J 8 bases, with 8 bases left between them. CDR1 SNHLY and CDR2 FYNNEI come from the germline V gene. CDR3 length equals 10 residues. The chain couples TRBV2 to TRBJ1-2, with TRBD1 as a possible D gene (5 bases). This clonotype was sampled from a male donor with ankylosing spondylitis. Sequencing was done on a sample of synovial fluid, either unsorted or a sorted T cell fraction (not recorded which). The CDR3 DNA follows: TGTGCCAGCATGAGGGACGGCTACACCTTC. Its translation is CASMRDGYTF. Together with reference TRBV2 and TRBJ1-2, the CDR3 gives the full variable domain: EPEVTQTPSHQVTQMGQEVILRCVPISNHLYFYWYRQILGQKVEFLVSFYNNEISEKSEIFDDQFSVERPDGSNFTLKIRSTKLEDSAMYFCASMRDGYTFGSGTRLTVV.